There are a few counts of the clone carrying this TCR beta chain. The data were obtained in a study of T-cell memory formation after mild COVID-19. MiXCR was run by TCRdb on the 5' RACE reads, yielding one entry per CDR3 protein. The sample yields hundreds of thousands of distinct CDR3 sequences, more than 20% seen once. Trimming took 2 bases from V and 6 from J; bases not matched to a gene: 1. The CDR3 consists of 13 residues. Germline V lookup: CDR1 SGHRS, CDR2 YFSETQ. The chain joins TRBV5-1 to TRBJ2-2; TRBD1 matches at 7 bases. This clonotype originated in an adult woman who had mild COVID-19 (a few samples of this study predate the infection). Cell type and time point are not known. Source material: PBMCs or a T cell subset sorted from them (not recorded which). The CDR3 coding sequence is TGCGCCAGCAGCTTCCAGGGGGCCGGGGAGCTGTTTTTT. Translation: CASSFQGAGELFF.